This T cell receptor (beta chain) was captured by sequencing in a study of metastatic and nonmetastatic thyroid tumors. Across the study: The study looked at repertoires side by side in blood and in tumor or nodule tissue from malignant and benign thyroid patients. Study-wide points: In both blood and tumor samples, TCR beta diversity was reported significantly higher for malignant than benign nodules.

Original processing methods: Variation in CDR3 across clinicopathological groups served as the basis for constructing a distant-metastasis classifier in papillary thyroid cancer. TCRdb recomputed clones from the PCR reads via MiXCR. These V and J calls derive from TCRdb rather than the authors' analysis. The table shows roughly 29,000 clones, with around 20% occurring only once. In germline, CDR1 is SGHTS, CDR2 YDEGEE. V lost 1 base to trimming and J lost 1 base, with 9 bases between them. The CDR3 has 15 amino acids. This clone was seen repeatedly, ten times or more. Its antigen is currently unknown. All patients were treatment-naive before thyroid surgery.

This sequence originates from a female donor with papillary thyroid cancer or a benign thyroid nodule (not recorded which). Some clones in this sample may be carry-over from other donors' samples. Sequenced sample: blood. This chain links TRBV5-8 with TRBJ1-3; D not certain. In DNA, the CDR3 is TGTGCCAGCAGCTTGCAGCGTTTTTCTGGAAACACCATATATTTT. This translates into CASSLQRFSGNTIYF. The entire variable domain, with the rest obtained from reference TRBV5-8 and TRBJ1-3, is as follows: EAGVTQSPTHLIKTRGQQATLRCSPISGHTSVYWYQQALGLGLQFLLWYDEGEERNRGNFPPRFSGRQFPNYSSELNVNALELEDSALYLCASSLQRFSGNTIYFGEGSWLTVV.